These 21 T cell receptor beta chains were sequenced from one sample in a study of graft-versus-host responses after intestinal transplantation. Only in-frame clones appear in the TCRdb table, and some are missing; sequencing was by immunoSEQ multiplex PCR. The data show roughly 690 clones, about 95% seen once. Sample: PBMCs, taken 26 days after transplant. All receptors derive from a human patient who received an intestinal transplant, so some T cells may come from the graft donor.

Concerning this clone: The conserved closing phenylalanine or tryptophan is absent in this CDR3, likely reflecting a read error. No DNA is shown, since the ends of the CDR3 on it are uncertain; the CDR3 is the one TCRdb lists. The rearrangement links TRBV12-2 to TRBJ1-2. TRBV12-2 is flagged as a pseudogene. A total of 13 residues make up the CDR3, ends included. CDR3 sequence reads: CASRSTKDLWLHL.

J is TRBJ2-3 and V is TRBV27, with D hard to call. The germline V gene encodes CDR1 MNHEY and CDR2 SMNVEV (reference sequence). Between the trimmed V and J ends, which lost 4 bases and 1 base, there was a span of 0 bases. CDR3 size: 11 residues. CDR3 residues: CASSCTDTQYF. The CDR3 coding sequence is TGTGCCAGCAGTTGCACAGATACGCAGTATTTT.

The CDR3 sequence is CASSYLGKELFF. CDR3 DNA: TGTGCCAGCAGTTATTTGGGTAAAGAACTGTTTTTT. The rearrangement uses TRBV6-5 and TRBJ1-4; D uncertain. The V and J ends lost 3 bases and 12 bases respectively, with 11 bases between them. The CDR3 consists of 12 residues. Germline assignment: CDR1 MNHEY and CDR2 SVGAGI.

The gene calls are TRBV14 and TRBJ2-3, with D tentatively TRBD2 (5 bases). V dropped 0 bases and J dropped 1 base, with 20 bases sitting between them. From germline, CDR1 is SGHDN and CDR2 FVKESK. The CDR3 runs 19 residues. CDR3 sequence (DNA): TGTGCCAGCAGCCAAGATACCGACATAAGAGGGAAGGGCACAGATACGCAGTATTTT. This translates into CASSQDTDIRGKGTDTQYF.

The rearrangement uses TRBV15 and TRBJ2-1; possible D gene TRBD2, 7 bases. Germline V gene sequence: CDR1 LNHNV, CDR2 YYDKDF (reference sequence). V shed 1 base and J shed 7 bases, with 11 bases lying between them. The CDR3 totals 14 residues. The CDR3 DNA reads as TGTGCCACCAGCAGAGGCGCGGGGGCAAATGAGCAGTTCTTC. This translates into CATSRGAGANEQFF.

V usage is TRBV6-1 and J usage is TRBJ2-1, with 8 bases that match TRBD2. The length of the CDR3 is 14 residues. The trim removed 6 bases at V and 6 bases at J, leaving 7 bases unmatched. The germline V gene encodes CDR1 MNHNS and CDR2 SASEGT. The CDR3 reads CASSGRAICNEQFF. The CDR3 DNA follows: TGTGCCAGCAGCGGGAGGGCCATCTGCAATGAGCAGTTCTTC.

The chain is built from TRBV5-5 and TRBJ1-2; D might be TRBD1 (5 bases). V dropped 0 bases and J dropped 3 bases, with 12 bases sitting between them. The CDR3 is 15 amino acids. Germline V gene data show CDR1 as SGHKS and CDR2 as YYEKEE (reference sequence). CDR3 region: CASSLGGRADYGYTF. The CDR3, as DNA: TGTGCCAGCAGCTTGGGAGGCAGGGCTGACTATGGCTACACCTTC.

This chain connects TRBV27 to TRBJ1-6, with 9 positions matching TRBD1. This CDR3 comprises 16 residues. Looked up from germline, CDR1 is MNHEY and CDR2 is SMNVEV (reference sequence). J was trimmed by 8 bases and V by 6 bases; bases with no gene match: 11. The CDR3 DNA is TGTGCCAGCAGGCCGACAGGGGGAAGAATGGATTCACCCCTCCACTTT. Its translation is CASRPTGGRMDSPLHF.

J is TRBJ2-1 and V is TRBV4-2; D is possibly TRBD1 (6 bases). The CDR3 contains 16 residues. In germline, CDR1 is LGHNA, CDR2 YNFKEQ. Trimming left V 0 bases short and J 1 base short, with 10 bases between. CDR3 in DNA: TGTGCCAGCAGCCAAGAAAGGGGGAGTTCCTACAATGAGCAGTTCTTC. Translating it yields CASSQERGSSYNEQFF.

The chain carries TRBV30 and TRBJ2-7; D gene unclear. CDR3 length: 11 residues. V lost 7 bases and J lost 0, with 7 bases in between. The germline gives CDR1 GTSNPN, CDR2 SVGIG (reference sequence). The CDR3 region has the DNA TGTGCCTATTCTAGCTCCTACGAGCAGTACTTC. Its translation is CAYSSSYEQYF.

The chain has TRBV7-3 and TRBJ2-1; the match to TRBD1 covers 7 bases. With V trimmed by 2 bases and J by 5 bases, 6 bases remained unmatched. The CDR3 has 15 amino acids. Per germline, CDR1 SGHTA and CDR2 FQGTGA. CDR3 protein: CASSLVGGRDNEQFF. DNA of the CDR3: TGTGCCAGCAGCTTAGTAGGGGGCAGGGACAATGAGCAGTTCTTC.

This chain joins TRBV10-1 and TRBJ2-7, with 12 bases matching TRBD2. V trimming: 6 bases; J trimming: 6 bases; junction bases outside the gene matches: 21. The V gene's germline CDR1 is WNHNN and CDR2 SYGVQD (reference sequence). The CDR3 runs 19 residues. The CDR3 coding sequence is TGCGCCAGCAGCGCCGGGACTAGCGGGTTACCCCGGGCCATAGGCGAGCAGTACTTC. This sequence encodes CASSAGTSGLPRAIGEQYF.

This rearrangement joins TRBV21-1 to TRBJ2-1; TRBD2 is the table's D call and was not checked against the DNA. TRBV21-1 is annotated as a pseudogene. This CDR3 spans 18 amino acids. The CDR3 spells CASSIWNPSVTCGDEQFF. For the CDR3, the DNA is TGTGCCAGCAGCATCTGGAACCCGTCGGTGACTTGCGGGGATGAGCAGTTCTTC.

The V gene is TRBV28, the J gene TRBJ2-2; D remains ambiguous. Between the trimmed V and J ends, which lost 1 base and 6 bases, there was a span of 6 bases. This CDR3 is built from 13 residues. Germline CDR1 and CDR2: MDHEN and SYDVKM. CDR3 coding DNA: TGTGCCAGCAGTTTATCTTTGGCCGGGGAGCTGTTTTTT. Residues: CASSLSLAGELFF.

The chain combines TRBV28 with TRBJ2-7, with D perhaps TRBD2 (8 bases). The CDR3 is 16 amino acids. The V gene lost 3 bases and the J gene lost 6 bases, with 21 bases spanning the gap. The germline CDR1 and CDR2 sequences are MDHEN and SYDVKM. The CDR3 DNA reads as TGTGCCAGCAGTTTCGGTCCCGGGAGGGGGCGGATCGAGCAGTACTTC. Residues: CASSFGPGRGRIEQYF. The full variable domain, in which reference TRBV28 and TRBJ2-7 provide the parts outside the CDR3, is DVKVTQSSRYLVKRTGEKVFLECVQDMDHENMFWYRQDPGLGLRLIYFSYDVKMKEKGDIPEGYSVSREKKERFSLILESASTNQTSMYLCASSFGPGRGRIEQYFGPGTRLTVT.

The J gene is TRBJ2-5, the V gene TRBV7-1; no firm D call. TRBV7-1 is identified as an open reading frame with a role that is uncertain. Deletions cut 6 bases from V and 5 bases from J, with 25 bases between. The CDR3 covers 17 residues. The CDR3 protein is CASSEQQWIIVDETQYF. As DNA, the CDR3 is TGTGCCAGCAGTGAGCAGCAGTGGATCATCGTCGACGAGACCCAGTACTTC.

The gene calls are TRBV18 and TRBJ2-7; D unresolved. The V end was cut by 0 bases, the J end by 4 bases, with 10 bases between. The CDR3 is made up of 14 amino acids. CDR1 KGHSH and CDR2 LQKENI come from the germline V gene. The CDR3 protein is CASSPPESPYEQYF. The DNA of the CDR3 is TGTGCCAGCTCACCACCAGAGTCCCCTTACGAGCAGTACTTC.

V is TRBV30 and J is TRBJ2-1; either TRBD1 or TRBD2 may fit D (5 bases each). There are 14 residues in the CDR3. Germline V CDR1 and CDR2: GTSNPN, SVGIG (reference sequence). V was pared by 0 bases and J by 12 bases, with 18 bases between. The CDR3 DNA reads TGTGCCTGGAGTGTAAATAGCCTCCAGAGGGGGCAGTTCTTC. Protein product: CAWSVNSLQRGQFF. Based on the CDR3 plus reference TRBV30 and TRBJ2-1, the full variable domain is SQTIHQWPATLVQPVGSPLSLECTVEGTSNPNLYWYRQAAGRGLQLLFYSVGIGQISSEVPQNLSASRPQDRQFILSSKKLLLSDSGFYLCAWSVNSLQRGQFFGPGTRLTVL.

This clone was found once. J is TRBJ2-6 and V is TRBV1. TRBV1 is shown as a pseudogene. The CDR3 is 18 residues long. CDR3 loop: CTSRPFGLAQSRANVLTF. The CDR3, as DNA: TGCACCAGCAGGCCTTTCGGTTTGGCACAAAGTCGGGCCAACGTCCTGACTTTC.

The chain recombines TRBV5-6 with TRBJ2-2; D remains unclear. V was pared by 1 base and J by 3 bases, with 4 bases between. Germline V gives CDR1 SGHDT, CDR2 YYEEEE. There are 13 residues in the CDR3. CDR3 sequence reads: CASSLRDTGELFF. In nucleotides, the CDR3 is TGTGCCAGCAGCTTGCGGGACACCGGGGAGCTGTTTTTT. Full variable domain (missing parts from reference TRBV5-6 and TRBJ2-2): DAGVTQSPTHLIKTRGQQVTLRCSPKSGHDTVSWYQQALGQGPQFIFQYYEEEERQRGNFPDRFSGHQFPNYSSELNVNALLLGDSALYLCASSLRDTGELFFGEGSRLTVL.

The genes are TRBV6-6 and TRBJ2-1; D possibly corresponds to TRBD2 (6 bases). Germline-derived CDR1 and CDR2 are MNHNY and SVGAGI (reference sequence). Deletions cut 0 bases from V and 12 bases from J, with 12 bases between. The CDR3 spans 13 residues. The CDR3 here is CASSYSKSSGQFF. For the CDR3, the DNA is TGTGCCAGCAGTTACTCGAAGAGTAGCGGGCAGTTCTTC.